One and the same sample provided the 5 T cell receptor beta chains below, sequenced in a study of immune evolution from preneoplasia to lung adenocarcinoma. Produced via immunoSEQ multiplex PCR; TCRdb's table is partial and in-frame only. The sample holds tens of thousands of clones, under 80% seen once. The sequenced sample was FFPE invasive lung adenocarcinoma tissue. These receptors were obtained from a person between 55 and 70 years old with lung adenocarcinoma.

The rearrangement joins TRBV5-1 to TRBJ2-7, with 7 bases lining up with TRBD1. Germline CDR1 reads SGHRS; CDR2 reads YFSETQ. This CDR3 is built from 15 residues. V was pared by 0 bases and J by 2 bases, with 5 bases of the junction left unmatched. CDR3 DNA sequence: TGCGCCAGCAGCTTGGGTGGGACAGCCGCCTACGAGCAGTACTTC. Translating gives CASSLGGTAAYEQYF.

The chain recombines TRBV7-9 with TRBJ2-7, with D hard to call. This CDR3 has 11 residues. CDR1 SEHNR and CDR2 FQNEAQ come from the germline V gene (reference sequence). V lost 3 bases, J lost 5 bases, and 5 bases lay in between. The CDR3 sequence: CASSFGDEQYF. The CDR3 bases are TGTGCCAGCAGCTTTGGGGACGAGCAGTACTTC.

The rearrangement uses TRBV18 and TRBJ1-1, with D perhaps matching TRBD1 (5 bases). The CDR3 spans 13 residues. Trimming pared 4 bases from V and 11 bases from J, leaving 17 bases between. Germline V gene data show CDR1 as KGHSH and CDR2 as LQKENI. CDR3 region: CASSQTTVEDAFF. For the CDR3, the DNA is TGTGCCAGCTCACAAACGACAGTGGAGGACGCTTTCTTT.

This clone appeared a few times. This chain uses TRBV4-2 with TRBJ2-2, with 7 positions matching TRBD1. The CDR3 has 15 residues. Trimming cost V 3 bases and J 3 bases; bases outside gene matches: 4. The germline V gene encodes CDR1 LGHNA and CDR2 YNFKEQ. The CDR3 nucleotides are TGTGCCAGCAGCCATTCGGGACAGTACACCGGGGAGCTGTTTTTT. This gives the protein CASSHSGQYTGELFF.

The chain recombines TRBV15 with TRBJ2-1; D not resolved. V lost 4 bases, J lost 4 bases, and 8 bases lay in between. CDR1 is LNHNV, CDR2 YYDKDF, per germline (reference sequence). The CDR3 consists of 13 residues. The CDR3: CATSTSTYNEQFF. The CDR3 bases are TGTGCCACCAGCACGTCCACGTACAATGAGCAGTTCTTC. The full variable domain, rest sourced from reference TRBV15 and TRBJ2-1, is DAMVIQNPRYQVTQFGKPVTLSCSQTLNHNVMYWYQQKSSQAPKLLFHYYDKDFNNEADTPDNFQSRRPNTSFCFLDIRSPGLGDTAMYLCATSTSTYNEQFFGPGTRLTVL.